The following is a T cell receptor (beta chain) sequence with its context. Its cognate antigen has yet to be identified. One base away there is no much larger clone; base qualities are not given. This record comes from a study of CD8 T cells in ankylosing spondylitis (dated by TCRdb to about 2017). General notes on the study: T cell receptor beta repertoires were profiled in healthy donors and ankylosing spondylitis patients so that disease-linked TCR variants could be found. The full study cohort comprised 20 to 25 ankylosing spondylitis patients and about 110 healthy donors. Peripheral blood was sampled, and synovial fluid was also collected from ankylosing spondylitis patients.

The V end loses 4 bases and the J end loses 0 bases, and a stretch of 17 bases separates them. As encoded in the germline V gene, CDR1 is SGHRS while CDR2 is YFSETQ. The cysteine opens and the phenylalanine closes a CDR3 of 18 amino acids. Kept here is only the CDR3 DNA, which spans 54 bases and is read in frame from base 1. The sequencing machine was an Illumina HiSeq 2500. Quantitative 5'-RACE with molecular barcodes was used to prepare TCR beta libraries. Concerning the study's data processing: A new computational method, built on a probabilistic model of VDJ rearrangement, was used to identify disease-linked TCR variants. TCRdb trimmed public reads at Q25 via fastp, called clones via MiXCR and kept in-frame beta chains. Each entry merges the rows of one CDR3 protein and shows their most common DNA and genes. TCRdb's processing, not the authors' own work, is the source of the V and J calls. The table for this sample lists fewer than 450,000 distinct CDR3 sequences; roughly 17% of them were counted only once. Together, the top ten hold approximately 1% of the sample.

On the study overall, not on this receptor specifically: Blood from ankylosing spondylitis patients appeared to be characterized by a TCR beta motif made up of about 8 highly homologous amino acid variants. The disease-linked clones were reported to be significantly enriched in matched synovial fluid samples from ankylosing spondylitis patients. The disease-linked clones showed a CD8+ phenotype and occurred at relatively low frequencies in peripheral blood. Some motif variants had previously been reported in the synovial fluid and blood of reactive arthritis patients, which suggests shared mechanisms of disease initiation.

The source of this sequence is a male donor with ankylosing spondylitis. Sequencing used blood, either unsorted or a sorted T cell fraction (not recorded which). The chain couples TRBV5-1 to TRBJ2-6, and perhaps TRBD1 as D gene, on 7 matching bases. The DNA sequence reads TGCGCCAGCAGCATCAATCCAGGGGGAGGCTCTGGGGCCAACGTCCTGACTTTC. It is translated as CASSINPGGGSGANVLTF. With the rest looked up from the reference TRBV5-1 and TRBJ2-6 genes rather than sequenced, the full variable domain is KAGVTQTPRYLIKTRGQQVTLSCSPISGHRSVSWYQQTPGQGLQFLFEYFSETQRNKGNFPGRFSGRQFSNSRSEMNVSTLELGDSALYLCASSINPGGGSGANVLTFGAGSRLTVL.